This T cell receptor beta chain appears in the sequencing data of a study of a mutant IDH1 vaccine in newly diagnosed glioma. Study context: Sex distribution of treated patients was about 60% male and roughly 38% female; mean age was around 40 years.

Indicated time point: week 23, last vaccination. Each dose delivered 300 ug of mutant IDH1 20-mer peptide subcutaneously with imiquimod. Germline V gene sequence: CDR1 SGHRS, CDR2 YFSETQ. The CDR3 is made up of 13 amino acids. The V end was cut by 0 bases, the J end by 8 bases, with 6 bases between. Clones were sequenced by immunoSEQ multiplex PCR, and TCRdb holds only the in-frame ones, with some missing. The sample lists approximately 30,000 clones, approximately 82% seen once, with roughly a sixth in the top ten. This clone appeared a single time. Antigen unknown. This specimen consisted of PBMCs, obtained from a glioma patient whose treatment included an IDH1 peptide vaccine. This TCR derives from a woman aged 30 to 39 with glioma. This chain uses TRBV5-1 with TRBJ1-6; D ambiguous. CDR3 nucleotides: TGCGCCAGCAGCTTGGCCCATGATTCACCCCTCCACTTT. It is translated as CASSLAHDSPLHF.